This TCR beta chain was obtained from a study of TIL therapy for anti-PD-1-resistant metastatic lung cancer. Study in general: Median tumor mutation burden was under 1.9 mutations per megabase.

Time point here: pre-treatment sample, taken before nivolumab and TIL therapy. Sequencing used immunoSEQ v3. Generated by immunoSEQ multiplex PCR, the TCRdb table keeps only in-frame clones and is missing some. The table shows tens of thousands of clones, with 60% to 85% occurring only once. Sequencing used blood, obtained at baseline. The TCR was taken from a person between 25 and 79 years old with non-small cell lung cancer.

CDR3 in amino acids: CASSQGPFEELFF. CDR3 nucleotide sequence: TGCGCCAGCAGCCAAGGGCCCTTTGAGGAGCTGTTTTTT. The chain recombines TRBV4-1 with TRBJ2-2; D is unresolved. The CDR3 is made up of 13 amino acids. The V gene's germline CDR1 is MGHRA and CDR2 YSYEKL. V was trimmed by 1 base and J by 10 bases, leaving 10 bases between them.